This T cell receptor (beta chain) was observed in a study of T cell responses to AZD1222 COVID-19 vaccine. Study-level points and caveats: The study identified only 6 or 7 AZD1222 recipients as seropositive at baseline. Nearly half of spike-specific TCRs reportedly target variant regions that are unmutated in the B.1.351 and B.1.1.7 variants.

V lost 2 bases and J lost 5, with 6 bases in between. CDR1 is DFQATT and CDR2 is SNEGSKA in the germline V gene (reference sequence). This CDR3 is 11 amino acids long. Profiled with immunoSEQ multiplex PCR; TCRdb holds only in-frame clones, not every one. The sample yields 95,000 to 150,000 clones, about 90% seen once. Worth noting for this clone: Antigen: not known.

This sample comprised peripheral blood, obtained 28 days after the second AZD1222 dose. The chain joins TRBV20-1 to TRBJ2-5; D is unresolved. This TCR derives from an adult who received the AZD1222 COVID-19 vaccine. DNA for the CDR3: TGCAGTGCTAGATTGGCCGAGACCCAGTACTTC. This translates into CSARLAETQYF.